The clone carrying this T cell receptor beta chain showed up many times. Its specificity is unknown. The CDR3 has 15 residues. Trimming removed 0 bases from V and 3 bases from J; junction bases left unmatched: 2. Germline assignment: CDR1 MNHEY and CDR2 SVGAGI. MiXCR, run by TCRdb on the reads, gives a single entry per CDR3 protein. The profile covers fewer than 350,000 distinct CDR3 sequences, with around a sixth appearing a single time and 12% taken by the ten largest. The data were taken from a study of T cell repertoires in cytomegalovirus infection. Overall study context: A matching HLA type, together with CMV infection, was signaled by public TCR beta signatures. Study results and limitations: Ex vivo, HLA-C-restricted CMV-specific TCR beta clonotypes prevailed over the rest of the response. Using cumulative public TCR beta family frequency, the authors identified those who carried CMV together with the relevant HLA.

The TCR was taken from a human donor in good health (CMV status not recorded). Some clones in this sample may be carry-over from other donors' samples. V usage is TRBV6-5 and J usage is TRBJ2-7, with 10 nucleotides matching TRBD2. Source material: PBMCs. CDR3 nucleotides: TGTGCCAGCAGTTACTCGGCTAGCGGGGGCTACGAGCAGTACTTC. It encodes CASSYSASGGYEQYF.